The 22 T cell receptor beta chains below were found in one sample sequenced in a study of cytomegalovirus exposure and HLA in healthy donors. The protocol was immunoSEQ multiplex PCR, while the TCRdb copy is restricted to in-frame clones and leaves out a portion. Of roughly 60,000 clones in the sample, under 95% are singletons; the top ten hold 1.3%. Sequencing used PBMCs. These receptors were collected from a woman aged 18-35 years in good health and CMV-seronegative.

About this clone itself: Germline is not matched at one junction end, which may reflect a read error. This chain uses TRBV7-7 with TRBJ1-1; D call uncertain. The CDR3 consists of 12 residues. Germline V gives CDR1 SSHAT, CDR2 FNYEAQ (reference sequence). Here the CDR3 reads CASSSPRGEAFF. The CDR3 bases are TGTGCTAGCAGCTCTCCTCGCGGGGAAGCTTTCTTT. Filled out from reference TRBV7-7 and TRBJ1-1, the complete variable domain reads GAGVSQSPRYKVTKRGQDVTLRCDPISSHATLYWYQQALGQGPEFLTYFNYEAQPDKSGLPSDRFSAERPEGSISTLTIQRTEQRDSAMYRCASSSPRGEAFFGQGTRLTVV.

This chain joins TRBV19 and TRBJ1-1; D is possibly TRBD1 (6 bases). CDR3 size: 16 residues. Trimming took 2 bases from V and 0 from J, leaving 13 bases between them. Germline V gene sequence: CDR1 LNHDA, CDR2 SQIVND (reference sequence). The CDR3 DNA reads TGTGCCAGTAGTATACAGGGGTGGGATTTGAACACTGAAGCTTTCTTT. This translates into CASSIQGWDLNTEAFF.

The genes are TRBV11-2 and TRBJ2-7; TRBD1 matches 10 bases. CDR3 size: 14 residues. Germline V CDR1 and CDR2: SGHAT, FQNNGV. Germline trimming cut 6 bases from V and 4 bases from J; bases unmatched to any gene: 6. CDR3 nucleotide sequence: TGTGCCAGCAGTCGTGGACAGGGGGGTTACGAGCAGTACTTC. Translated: CASSRGQGGYEQYF.

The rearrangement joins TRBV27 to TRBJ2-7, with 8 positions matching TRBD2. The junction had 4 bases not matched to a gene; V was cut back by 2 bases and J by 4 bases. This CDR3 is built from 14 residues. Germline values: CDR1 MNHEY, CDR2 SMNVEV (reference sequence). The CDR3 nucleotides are TGTGCCAGCAGTTTAAGCGGGAGTGGTTACGAGCAGTACTTC. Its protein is CASSLSGSGYEQYF.

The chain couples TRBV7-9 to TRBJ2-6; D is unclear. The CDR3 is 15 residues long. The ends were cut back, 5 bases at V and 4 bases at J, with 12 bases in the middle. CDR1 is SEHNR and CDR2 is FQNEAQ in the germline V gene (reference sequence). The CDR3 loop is CASSPREVGANVLTF. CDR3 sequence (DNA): TGTGCCAGCAGCCCGCGAGAAGTCGGGGCCAACGTCCTGACTTTC.

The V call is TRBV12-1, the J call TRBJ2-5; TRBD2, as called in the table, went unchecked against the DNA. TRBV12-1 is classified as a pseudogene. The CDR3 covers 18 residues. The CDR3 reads CASSFPLRRGALGETQYF. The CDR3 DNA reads TGTGCCAGCAGCTTTCCCCTAAGGCGGGGGGCGCTAGGAGAGACCCAGTACTTC.

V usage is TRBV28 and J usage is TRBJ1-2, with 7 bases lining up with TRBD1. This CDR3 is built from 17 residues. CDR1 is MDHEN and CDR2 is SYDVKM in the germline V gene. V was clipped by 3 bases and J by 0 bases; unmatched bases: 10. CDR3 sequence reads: CASSFSGTDLANYGYTF. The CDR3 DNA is TGTGCCAGCAGTTTCTCCGGGACAGACTTAGCTAACTATGGCTACACCTTC.

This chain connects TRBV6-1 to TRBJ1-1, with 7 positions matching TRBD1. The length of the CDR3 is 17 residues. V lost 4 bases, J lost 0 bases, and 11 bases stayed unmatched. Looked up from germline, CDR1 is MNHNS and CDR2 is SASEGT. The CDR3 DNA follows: TGTGCCAGCAGTGGAGGCCCGGGACAGAGCATGAACACTGAAGCTTTCTTT. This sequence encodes CASSGGPGQSMNTEAFF.

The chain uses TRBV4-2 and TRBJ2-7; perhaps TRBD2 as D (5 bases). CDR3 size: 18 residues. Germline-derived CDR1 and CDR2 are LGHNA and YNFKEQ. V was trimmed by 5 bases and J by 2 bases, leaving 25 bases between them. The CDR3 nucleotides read TGTGCCAGCAGCTCCCCGGGTAGCGCCGACTCCAACGCCTACGAGCAGTACTTC. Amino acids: CASSSPGSADSNAYEQYF.

The CDR3 DNA is TGTGCCACCAGCAGAAATGCAGTAAGTGGCTACACCTTC. Its translation is CATSRNAVSGYTF. The rearrangement links TRBV15 to TRBJ1-2, with no clear D. The germline V gene encodes CDR1 LNHNV and CDR2 YYDKDF (reference sequence). V was shortened by 2 bases and J by 7 bases, with 11 bases between the two germline ends. The CDR3 has 13 residues.

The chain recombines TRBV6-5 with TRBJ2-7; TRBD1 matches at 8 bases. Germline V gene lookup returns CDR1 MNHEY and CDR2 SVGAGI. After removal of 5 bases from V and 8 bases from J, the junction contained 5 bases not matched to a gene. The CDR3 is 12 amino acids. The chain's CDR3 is CASSPGGEQQYF. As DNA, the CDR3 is TGTGCCAGCAGTCCAGGGGGCGAACAGCAGTACTTC.

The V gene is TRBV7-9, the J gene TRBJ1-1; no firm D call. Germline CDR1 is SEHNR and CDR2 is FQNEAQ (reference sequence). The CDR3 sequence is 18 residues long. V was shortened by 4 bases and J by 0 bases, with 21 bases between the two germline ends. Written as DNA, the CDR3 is TGTGCCAGCAGCTCCCCCAACCCCGCACCTGACTTGAACACTGAAGCTTTCTTT. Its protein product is CASSSPNPAPDLNTEAFF. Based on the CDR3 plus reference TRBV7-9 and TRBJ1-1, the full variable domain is DTGVSQNPRHKITKRGQNVTFRCDPISEHNRLYWYRQTLGQGPEFLTYFQNEAQLEKSRLLSDRFSAERPKGSFSTLEIQRTEQGDSAMYLCASSSPNPAPDLNTEAFFGQGTRLTVV.

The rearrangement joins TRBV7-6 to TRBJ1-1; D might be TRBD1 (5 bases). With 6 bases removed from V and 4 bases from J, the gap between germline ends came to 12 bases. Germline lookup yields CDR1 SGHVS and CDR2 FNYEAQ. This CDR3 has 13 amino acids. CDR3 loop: CASRGGRGTEAFF. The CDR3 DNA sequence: TGTGCCAGCAGGGGGGGGAGGGGCACTGAAGCTTTCTTT.

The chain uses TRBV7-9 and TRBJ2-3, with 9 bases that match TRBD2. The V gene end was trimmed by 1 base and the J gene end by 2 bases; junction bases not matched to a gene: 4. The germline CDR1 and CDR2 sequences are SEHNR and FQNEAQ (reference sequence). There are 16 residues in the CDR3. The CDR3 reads CASSLGSGGPTDTQYF. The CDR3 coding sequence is TGTGCCAGCAGCTTAGGTAGCGGGGGACCCACAGATACGCAGTATTTT. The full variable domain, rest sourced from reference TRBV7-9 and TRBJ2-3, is DTGVSQNPRHKITKRGQNVTFRCDPISEHNRLYWYRQTLGQGPEFLTYFQNEAQLEKSRLLSDRFSAERPKGSFSTLEIQRTEQGDSAMYLCASSLGSGGPTDTQYFGPGTRLTVL.

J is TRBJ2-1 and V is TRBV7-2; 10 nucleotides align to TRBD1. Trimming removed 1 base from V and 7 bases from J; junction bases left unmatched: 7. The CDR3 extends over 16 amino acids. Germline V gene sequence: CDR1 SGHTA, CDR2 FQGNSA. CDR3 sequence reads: CASSLVGQGIGNEQFF. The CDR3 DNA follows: TGTGCCAGCAGCTTAGTGGGACAGGGGATTGGGAATGAGCAGTTCTTC.

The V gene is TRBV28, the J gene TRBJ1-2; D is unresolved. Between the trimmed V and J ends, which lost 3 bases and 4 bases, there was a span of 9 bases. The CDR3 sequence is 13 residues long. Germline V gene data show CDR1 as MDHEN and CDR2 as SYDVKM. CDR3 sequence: CASSFVPGYGYTF. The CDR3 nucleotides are TGTGCCAGCAGTTTCGTCCCCGGCTATGGCTACACCTTC.

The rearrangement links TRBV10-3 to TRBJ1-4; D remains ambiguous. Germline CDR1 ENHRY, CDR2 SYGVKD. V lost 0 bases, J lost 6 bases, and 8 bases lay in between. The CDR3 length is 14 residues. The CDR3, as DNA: TGTGCCATCAGTGAGTCGGGGAGGGATGAAAAACTGTTTTTT. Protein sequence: CAISESGRDEKLFF.

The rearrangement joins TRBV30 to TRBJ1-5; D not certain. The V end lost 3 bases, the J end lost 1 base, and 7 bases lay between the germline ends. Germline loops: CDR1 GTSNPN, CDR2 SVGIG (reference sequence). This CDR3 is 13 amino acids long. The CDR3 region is CAWSGRSNQPQHF. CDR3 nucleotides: TGTGCCTGGAGCGGGAGGAGCAATCAGCCCCAGCATTTT.

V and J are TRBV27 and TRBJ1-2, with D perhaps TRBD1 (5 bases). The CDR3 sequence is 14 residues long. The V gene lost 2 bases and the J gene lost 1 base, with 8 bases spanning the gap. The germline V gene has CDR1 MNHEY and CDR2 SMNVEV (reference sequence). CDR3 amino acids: CASSLKGRNYGYTF. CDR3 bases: TGTGCCAGCAGTTTAAAGGGGCGTAACTATGGCTACACCTTC.

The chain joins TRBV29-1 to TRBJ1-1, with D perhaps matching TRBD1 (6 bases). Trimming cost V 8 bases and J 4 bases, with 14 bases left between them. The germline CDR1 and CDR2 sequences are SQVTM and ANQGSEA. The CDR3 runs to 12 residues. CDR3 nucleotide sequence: TGCAGCTACAGCAGGGACACCACTGAAGCTTTCTTT. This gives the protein CSYSRDTTEAFF.

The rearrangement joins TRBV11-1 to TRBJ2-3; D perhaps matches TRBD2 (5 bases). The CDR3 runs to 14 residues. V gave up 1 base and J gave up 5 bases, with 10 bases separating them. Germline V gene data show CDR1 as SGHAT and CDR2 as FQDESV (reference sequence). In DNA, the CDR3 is TGTGCCAGCAGCTTAGATGGGAGTAGAGATACGCAGTATTTT. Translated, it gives CASSLDGSRDTQYF. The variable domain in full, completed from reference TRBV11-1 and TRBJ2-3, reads EAEVAQSPRYKITEKSQAVAFWCDPISGHATLYWYRQILGQGPELLVQFQDESVVDDSQLPKDRFSAERLKGVDSTLKIQPAELGDSAMYLCASSLDGSRDTQYFGPGTRLTVL.

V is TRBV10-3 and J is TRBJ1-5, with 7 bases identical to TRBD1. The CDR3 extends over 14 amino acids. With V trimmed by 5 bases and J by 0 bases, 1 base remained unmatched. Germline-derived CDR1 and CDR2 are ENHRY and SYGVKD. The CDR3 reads CAISQGDSNQPQHF. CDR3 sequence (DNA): TGTGCCATCAGTCAGGGGGATAGCAATCAGCCCCAGCATTTT.